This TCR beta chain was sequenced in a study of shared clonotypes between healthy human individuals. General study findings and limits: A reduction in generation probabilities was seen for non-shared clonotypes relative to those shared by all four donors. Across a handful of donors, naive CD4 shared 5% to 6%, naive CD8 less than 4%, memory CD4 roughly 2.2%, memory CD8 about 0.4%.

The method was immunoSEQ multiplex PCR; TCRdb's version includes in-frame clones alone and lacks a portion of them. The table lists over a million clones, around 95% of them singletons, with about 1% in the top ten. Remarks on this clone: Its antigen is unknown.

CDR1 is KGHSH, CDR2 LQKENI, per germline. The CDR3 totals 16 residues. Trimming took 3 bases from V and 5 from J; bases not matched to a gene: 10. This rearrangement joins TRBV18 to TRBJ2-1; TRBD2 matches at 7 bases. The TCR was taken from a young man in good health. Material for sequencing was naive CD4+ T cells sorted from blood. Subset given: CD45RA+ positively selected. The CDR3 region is CASSPGVSGNNNEQFF. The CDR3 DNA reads TGTGCCAGCTCACCTGGAGTGAGCGGGAACAACAATGAGCAGTTCTTC.